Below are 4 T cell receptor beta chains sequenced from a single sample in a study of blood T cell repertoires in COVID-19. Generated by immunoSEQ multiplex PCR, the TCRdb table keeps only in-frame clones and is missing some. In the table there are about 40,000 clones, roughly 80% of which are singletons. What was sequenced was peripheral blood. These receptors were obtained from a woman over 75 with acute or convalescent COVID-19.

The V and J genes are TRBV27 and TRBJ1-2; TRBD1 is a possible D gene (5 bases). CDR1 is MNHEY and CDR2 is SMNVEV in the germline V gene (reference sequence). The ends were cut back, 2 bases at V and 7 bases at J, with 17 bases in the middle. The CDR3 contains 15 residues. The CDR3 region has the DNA TGTGCCAGCAGTTTAACATCCGCAGGGATATTTGGCTACACCTTC. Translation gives CASSLTSAGIFGYTF.

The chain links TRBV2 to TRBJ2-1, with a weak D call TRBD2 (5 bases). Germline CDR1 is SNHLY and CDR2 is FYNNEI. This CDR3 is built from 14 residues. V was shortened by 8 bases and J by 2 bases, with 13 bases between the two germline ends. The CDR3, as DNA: TGTGCCAGCGGAGCGGCATCGACCTACAATGAGCAGTTCTTC. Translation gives CASGAASTYNEQFF. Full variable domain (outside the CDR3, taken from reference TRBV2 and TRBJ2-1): EPEVTQTPSHQVTQMGQEVILRCVPISNHLYFYWYRQILGQKVEFLVSFYNNEISEKSEIFDDQFSVERPDGSNFTLKIRSTKLEDSAMYFCASGAASTYNEQFFGPGTRLTVL.

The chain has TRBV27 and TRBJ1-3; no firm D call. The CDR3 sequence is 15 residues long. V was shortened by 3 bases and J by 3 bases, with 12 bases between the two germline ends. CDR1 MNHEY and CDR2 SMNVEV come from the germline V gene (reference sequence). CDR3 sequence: CASSLGGSYGNTIYF. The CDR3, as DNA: TGTGCCAGCAGTTTGGGAGGGTCTTATGGAAACACCATATATTTT.

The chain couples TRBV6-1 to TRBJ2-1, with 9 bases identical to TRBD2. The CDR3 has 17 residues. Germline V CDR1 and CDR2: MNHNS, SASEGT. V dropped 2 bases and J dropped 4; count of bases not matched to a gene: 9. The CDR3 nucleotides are TGTGCCAGCAGTGAATCCCCTTTGGGACTAGCTTACAATGAGCAGTTCTTC. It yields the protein CASSESPLGLAYNEQFF.